This T cell receptor (beta chain) was documented in a study of metastatic and nonmetastatic thyroid tumors. Across the whole study: The authors compared repertoires across blood and tumor or nodule tissue from malignant and benign thyroid patients. Study-level points and caveats: Malignant thyroid tumors reportedly had TCR beta diversity that was significantly higher than in benign nodules, in blood and tumor.

The table lists this clone with a few counts. Its antigen is not identified. V gave up 10 bases and J gave up 1 base, with 14 bases separating them. CDR3 length equals 13 residues. Per the germline V gene, CDR1 is SGHNT and CDR2 is YYREEE (reference sequence). In the original analysis: The distant-metastasis classifier for papillary thyroid cancer was built from CDR3 differences across clinicopathological groups. TCRdb used MiXCR to call clones anew from the PCR reads. Here the V and J calls rest on TCRdb's processing, not on the authors' analysis. The sample contains around 37,000 clones, more than 20% of which appear only once. Each patient came to thyroid surgery without any prior treatment (of any kind).

The V call is TRBV5-4, the J call TRBJ1-1; the D is unclear. The clonotype comes from a female donor with papillary thyroid cancer or a benign thyroid nodule (not recorded which). Some clones in this sample may be carry-over from other donors' samples. Sample: blood. In nucleotides, the CDR3 is TGTGCCGGGAAGTTCCCCGGGAACACTGAAGCTTTCTTT. Encoded protein: CAGKFPGNTEAFF.